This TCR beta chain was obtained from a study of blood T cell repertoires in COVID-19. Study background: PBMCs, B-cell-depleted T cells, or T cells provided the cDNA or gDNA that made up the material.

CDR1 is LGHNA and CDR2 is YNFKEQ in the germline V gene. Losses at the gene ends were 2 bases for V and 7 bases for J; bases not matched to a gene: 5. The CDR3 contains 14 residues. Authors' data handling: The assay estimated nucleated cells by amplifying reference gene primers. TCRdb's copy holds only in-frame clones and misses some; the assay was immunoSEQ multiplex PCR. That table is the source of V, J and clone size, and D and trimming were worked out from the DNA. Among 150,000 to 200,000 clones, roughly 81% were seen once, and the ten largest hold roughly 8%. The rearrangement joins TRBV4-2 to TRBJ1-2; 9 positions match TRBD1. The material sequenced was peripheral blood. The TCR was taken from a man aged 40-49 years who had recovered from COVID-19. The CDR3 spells CASSQPRDRAGYTF. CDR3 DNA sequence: TGTGCCAGCAGCCAACCTCGGGACAGGGCTGGCTACACCTTC.